This T cell receptor beta chain appears in the sequencing data of a study of T cells in Graves' hyperthyroidism and ophthalmopathy. The wider study: It was at initial diagnosis, before any treatment, that peripheral blood was collected.

The hyperthyroidism patients had all been newly diagnosed, and their disease duration was under 2 months. Their ages ranged from 18 to 65 years. PBMCs came from 9 to 10 ml fresh peripheral blood. TCR beta CDR3 sequences were amplified from RNA transcripts. First-round RT-PCR with HTBI primers amplified the TCR CDR3 region. MiXCR, applied by TCRdb to the multiplex PCR reads, yields one record per CDR3 protein. In the table there are 300,000 to 400,000 distinct CDR3 sequences, about 20% of which are singletons. This clonotype was picked up a small number of times. V lost 0 bases to trimming and J lost 3 bases; unmatched junction nucleotides: 12. Germline CDR1 SGHAT, CDR2 FQNNGV. The CDR3 has 19 amino acids.

The V call is TRBV11-2, the J call TRBJ2-3; 10 nucleotides align to TRBD1. The sequence derives from a woman between 50 and 59 years old with Graves' hyperthyroidism. Sequenced sample: blood. CDR3 loop: CASSLDLRQGAGRTDTQYF. The CDR3 region has the DNA TGTGCCAGCAGCTTAGATCTAAGACAGGGGGCTGGGAGAACAGATACGCAGTATTTT.